This entry lists 27 T cell receptor beta chains sequenced from one sample in a study of blood T cells in healthy people across ages. With a J-beta primer mix and a sample-barcoded 5' primer, a second PCR ran about 7 to 11 cycles. Each CDR3 protein is one row after TCRdb ran MiXCR on the 5' RACE reads. Of fewer than 700,000 distinct CDR3 sequences in the sample, around 48% were seen once. Sequenced sample: blood. These receptors came from an elderly man in good health.

In the case of this clonotype: At one end the junction does not follow the germline gene, possibly because of a read error. This sequence joins TRBV7-9 and TRBJ2-5, with D perhaps matching TRBD1 or TRBD2 (6 bases each). Germline CDR1 SEHNR, CDR2 FQNEAQ (reference sequence). CDR3 length: 13 residues. The CDR3 is CVSSIRGDNEQYF. In DNA, the CDR3 is TGTGTCAGCAGCATTCGCGGGGACAATGAGCAGTACTTC.

A few counts support this clonotype. V is TRBV20-1 and J is TRBJ2-4; D might be TRBD1 or TRBD2, each matching 7 bases. The DNA end is a closer match to TRBJ2-5, so the J assignment may be wrong. The germline CDR1 and CDR2 sequences are DFQATT and SNEGSKA (reference sequence). CDR3 length: 13 amino acids. This CDR3 is CSASQGGQETQYF. The DNA for the CDR3 is TGCAGTGCTAGTCAGGGGGGGCAGGAGACCCAGTACTTC.

The chain carries TRBV12-3 or TRBV12-4 and TRBJ2-7, with D unresolved. The CDR3 length is 14 residues. V was trimmed by 5 bases and J by 1 base, leaving 12 bases between them. The CDR3, as DNA: TGTGCCAGCAGTCTAACAAGCGTTTCCTACGAGCAGTACTTC. Its protein product is CASSLTSVSYEQYF.

This chain links TRBV4-2 with TRBJ1-6; D is unclear. Germline V CDR1 and CDR2: LGHNA, YNFKEQ. This CDR3 has 16 amino acids. V was cut by 0 bases and J by 4 bases, with 10 bases left in between. Here the CDR3 DNA reads TGTGCCAGCAGCCAAGATTCGCAAGGATATAATTCACCCCTCCACTTT. Translation gives CASSQDSQGYNSPLHF.

This clonotype was counted between two and nine times. CDR3 loop: CASTSGGGGEKLFF. The CDR3, as DNA: TGCGCCAGCACCAGCGGGGGGGGAGGTGAAAAACTGTTTTTT. The V and J genes are TRBV5-1 and TRBJ1-4, with D possibly TRBD1 on 5 matching bases. The CDR3 length is 14 residues. V was pared by 6 bases and J by 7 bases, with 16 bases between. CDR1 SGHRS and CDR2 YFSETQ come from the germline V gene.

The CDR3 region has the DNA TGTGCCAGCAGTTTAGGAGGCGGGCTAGCGGGGAGACTCCAAGAGACCCAGTACTTC. Protein sequence: CASSLGGGLAGRLQETQYF. The chain links TRBV12-3 or TRBV12-4 to TRBJ2-5, with TRBD2 identical over 9 bases. This CDR3 is built from 19 residues. With 1 base clipped from V and 1 base from J, the junction kept 13 bases outside the gene matches.

The J gene is TRBJ1-2, the V gene TRBV12-3 or TRBV12-4; TRBD1 agrees at 10 bases. The CDR3 sequence is 13 residues long. V shed 5 bases and J 4 bases; nucleotides not matched to a gene: 1. Written as DNA, the CDR3 is TGTGCCAGCAGTAGACAGGGGGCCTATGGCTACACCTTC. Its translation: CASSRQGAYGYTF.

The chain joins TRBV6-6 to TRBJ1-4; TRBD1 aligns across 8 bases. Germline values: CDR1 MNHNY, CDR2 SVGAGI (reference sequence). This CDR3 has 15 residues. V was pared by 5 bases and J by 5 bases, with 7 bases of the junction left unmatched. The CDR3 is CASSKLTGGNEKLFF. DNA for the CDR3: TGTGCCAGCAGTAAACTTACAGGGGGGAATGAAAAACTGTTTTTT.

The J gene is TRBJ1-1, the V gene TRBV2; weak D call: TRBD1 (5 bases). The V end lost 4 bases, the J end lost 0 bases, and 12 bases lay between the germline ends. CDR1 and CDR2 (germline): SNHLY, FYNNEI. The CDR3 loop spans 15 amino acids. In DNA, the CDR3 is TGTGCCAGCAGTGGCAGGGCGGTACTGAACACTGAAGCTTTCTTT. This encodes CASSGRAVLNTEAFF.

This chain joins TRBV20-1 and TRBJ1-1, with D perhaps matching TRBD1 (5 bases). The CDR3 length is 13 residues. V was cut by 4 bases and J by 1 base, with 10 bases left in between. The germline CDR1 and CDR2 sequences are DFQATT and SNEGSKA (reference sequence). The CDR3 DNA follows: TGCAGTGCTACCGGGACGACGAACACTGAAGCTTTCTTT. Residues: CSATGTTNTEAFF.

This chain connects TRBV7-2 to TRBJ2-5; TRBD1 or TRBD2 may be the D gene (5 bases each). Trimming stripped 3 bases from V and 3 bases from J, with 17 bases between. The CDR3 spans 16 residues. Germline lookup yields CDR1 SGHTA and CDR2 FQGNSA. The CDR3 DNA reads as TGTGCCAGCAGCTTTTCAGTCGGGGCGGCTGAAGAGACCCAGTACTTC. This encodes CASSFSVGAAEETQYF.

This clonotype came up a few times. CDR3 region: CASSPEGPRAGELFF. The CDR3 DNA follows: TGCGCCAGCAGCCCCGAGGGACCCCGGGCCGGGGAGCTGTTTTTT. The genes are TRBV5-1 and TRBJ2-2; the D call may be TRBD1 or TRBD2 (5 bases each). The V end was cut by 4 bases, the J end by 6 bases, with 16 bases between. CDR3 length: 15 residues. In germline, CDR1 is SGHRS, CDR2 YFSETQ.

The chain employs TRBV20-1 and TRBJ2-3, with D perhaps TRBD1 (6 bases). Trimming removed 6 bases at V and 2 bases at J, with 18 bases between. This CDR3 spans 15 amino acids. Germline V gene sequence: CDR1 DFQATT, CDR2 SNEGSKA (reference sequence). The CDR3 nucleotides read TGCAGTGCCCTGGGGGCCCGGGACCACACAGATACGCAGTATTTT. This codes for CSALGARDHTDTQYF.

The gene calls are TRBV5-5 and TRBJ1-4; 7 nucleotides agree with TRBD1. Germline CDR1 reads SGHKS; CDR2 reads YYEKEE (reference sequence). J lost 3 bases, V lost 3 bases, and 8 bases had no gene match. The CDR3 loop spans 16 amino acids. CDR3 nucleotide sequence: TGTGCCAGCAGCTCGAGGACAGGTCCAGCTAATGAAAAACTGTTTTTT. This encodes CASSSRTGPANEKLFF.

V usage is TRBV28 and J usage is TRBJ1-5, with D possibly being TRBD1 (5 bases). Per germline, CDR1 MDHEN and CDR2 SYDVKM. V was cut by 2 bases and J by 1 base, with 9 bases left in between. The CDR3 length is 15 residues. This CDR3 is CASSLPRGSNQPQHF. The CDR3, as DNA: TGTGCCAGCAGTTTACCCCGGGGCAGCAATCAGCCCCAGCATTTT.

This chain links TRBV24-1 with TRBJ2-1; 7 nucleotides match TRBD2. This CDR3 is 14 amino acids long. The germline CDR1 and CDR2 sequences are KGHDR and SFDVKD. Trimming removed 3 bases from V and 12 bases from J; junction bases left unmatched: 10. CDR3 nucleotide sequence: TGTGCCACCAGTGATGCGCGCTTTGCGGGAGTGCAGTTCTTC. Amino acids: CATSDARFAGVQFF.

This chain connects TRBV20-1 to TRBJ2-1; D not resolved. Germline V lookup: CDR1 DFQATT, CDR2 SNEGSKA (reference sequence). Trimming stripped 5 bases from V and 7 bases from J, with 15 bases between. The CDR3 spans 13 residues. The CDR3 coding sequence is TGCAGTGCTGGAGTGCGGCTGCGGAATGAGCAGTTCTTC. It is translated as CSAGVRLRNEQFF.

CDR3 sequence: CASSLRDRSNQPQHF. The CDR3 nucleotides read TGTGCCAGCAGTTTACGGGACAGATCAAATCAGCCCCAGCATTTT. J is TRBJ1-5 and V is TRBV28; 7 nucleotides agree with TRBD1. The CDR3 extends over 15 amino acids. After removal of 2 bases from V and 4 bases from J, the junction contained 5 bases not matched to a gene. The germline gives CDR1 MDHEN, CDR2 SYDVKM.

There are many counts of this clonotype. J is TRBJ2-5 and V is TRBV7-9; 9 nucleotides match TRBD2. Germline assignment: CDR1 SEHNR and CDR2 FQNEAQ (reference sequence). V lost 6 bases to trimming and J lost 2 bases; unmatched junction nucleotides: 4. The CDR3 is 14 residues long. The CDR3 nucleotides read TGTGCCAGCAGAGGTAGCGGGGGACAAGAGACCCAGTACTTC. Translating gives CASRGSGGQETQYF.

The chain couples TRBV20-1 to TRBJ2-5; TRBD2 aligns across 9 bases. From germline, CDR1 is DFQATT and CDR2 SNEGSKA (reference sequence). V shed 8 bases and J 5 bases; nucleotides not matched to a gene: 18. CDR3 length: 16 residues. For the CDR3, the DNA is TGCAGTACAATAGCGGGAGTAATGGTTGGGGCGGAGACCCAGTACTTC. As protein: CSTIAGVMVGAETQYF.

The chain uses TRBV7-3 and TRBJ1-4; TRBD1 is a possible D gene (5 bases). The CDR3 is 15 amino acids. Trimming stripped 8 bases from V and 4 bases from J, with 17 bases between. The germline V gene has CDR1 SGHTA and CDR2 FQGTGA. The CDR3 DNA is TGTGCCAGCCGGGACCGAGGAAAGAGTAATGAAAAACTGTTTTTT. Translating gives CASRDRGKSNEKLFF.

The genes are TRBV4-2 and TRBJ1-2, with TRBD1 matching over 8 bases. The CDR3 runs to 15 residues. After removal of 0 bases from V and 7 bases from J, the junction contained 7 bases not matched to a gene. Per germline, CDR1 LGHNA and CDR2 YNFKEQ. The CDR3 sequence: CASSQDRAGGLGYTF. The CDR3 DNA follows: TGTGCCAGCAGCCAAGATCGGGCAGGGGGCCTTGGCTACACCTTC.

This clonotype was counted a few times. V is TRBV12-3 or TRBV12-4 and J is TRBJ2-7; D remains ambiguous. The ends were cut back, 5 bases at V and 2 bases at J, with 16 bases in the middle. There are 15 residues in the CDR3. Written as DNA, the CDR3 is TGTGCCAGCAGTCCCCGCCGGCCCACTCCCTACGAGCAGTACTTC. Translation: CASSPRRPTPYEQYF.

V gene TRBV10-3 combines with J gene TRBJ2-1, with 7 bases fitting TRBD1. CDR3 size: 15 residues. V shed 4 bases, J shed 7 bases, and the junction held 10 bases outside the gene matches. The germline gives CDR1 ENHRY, CDR2 SYGVKD. In nucleotides, the CDR3 is TGTGCCATCAGTGGGTCGGCAGGGGGACGGAATGAGCAGTTCTTC. Protein sequence: CAISGSAGGRNEQFF.

This clonotype was seen more than once but under ten times. J is TRBJ2-3 and V is TRBV20-1; tentative D call: TRBD1 (6 bases). The CDR3 sequence is 15 residues long. Trimming pared 3 bases from V and 3 bases from J, leaving 16 bases between. CDR1 and CDR2 from the germline V gene are DFQATT and SNEGSKA (reference sequence). The CDR3 sequence is CSARGRQGRTDTQYF. CDR3 nucleotide sequence: TGCAGTGCTAGGGGGCGGCAGGGGAGAACAGATACGCAGTATTTT.

In regard to this clonotype: Its ends do not fully match the called genes, so a read error is possible. V is TRBV7-2 and J is TRBJ2-1; 7 positions agree with TRBD1. The CDR3 is made up of 14 amino acids. Germline V gene lookup returns CDR1 SGHTA and CDR2 FQGNSA. In nucleotides, the CDR3 is TGTGCCGGCAGCTTCGAGGGACAGCAAAATGAGCAGTTCTTC. The encoded protein is CAGSFEGQQNEQFF.

The rearrangement uses TRBV20-1 and TRBJ1-5; tentatively, D is TRBD1 (6 bases). V was trimmed by 0 bases and J by 0 bases, leaving 12 bases between them. The CDR3 spans 16 residues. Germline V gene lookup returns CDR1 DFQATT and CDR2 SNEGSKA (reference sequence). Here the CDR3 reads CSARDPQGYSNQPQHF. For the CDR3, the DNA is TGCAGTGCTAGAGATCCCCAGGGGTATAGCAATCAGCCCCAGCATTTT.